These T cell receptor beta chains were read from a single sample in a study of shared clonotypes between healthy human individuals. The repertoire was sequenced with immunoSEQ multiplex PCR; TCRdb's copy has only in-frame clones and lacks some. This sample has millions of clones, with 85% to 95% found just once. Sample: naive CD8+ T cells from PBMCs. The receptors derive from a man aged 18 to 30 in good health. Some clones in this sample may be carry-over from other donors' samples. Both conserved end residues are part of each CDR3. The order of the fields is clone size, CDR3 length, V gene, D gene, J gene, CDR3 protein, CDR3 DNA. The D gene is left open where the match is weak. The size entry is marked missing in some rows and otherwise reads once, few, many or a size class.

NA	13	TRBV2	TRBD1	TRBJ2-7	CASRDRGFYEQYF	TGTGCCAGTAGAGACAGGGGTTTCTACGAGCAGTACTTC
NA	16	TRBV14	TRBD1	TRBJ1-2	CASSHARGQANYGYTF	TGTGCCAGCAGCCATGCCAGAGGACAGGCAAACTATGGCTACACCTTC
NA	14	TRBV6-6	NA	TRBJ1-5	CASSYGRGNQPQHF	TGTGCCAGCAGTTACGGTAGGGGCAATCAGCCCCAGCATTTT
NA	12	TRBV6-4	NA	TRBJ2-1	CASSDPGSEQFF	TGTGCCAGCAGTGACCCGGGTTCTGAGCAGTTCTTC
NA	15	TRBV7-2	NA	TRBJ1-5	CASSVWGRSNQPQHF	TGTGCCAGCAGCGTGTGGGGGAGAAGCAATCAGCCCCAGCATTTT
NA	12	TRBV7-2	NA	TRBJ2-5	CASSLDRETQYF	TGTGCCAGCAGCTTGGATCGAGAGACCCAGTACTTC
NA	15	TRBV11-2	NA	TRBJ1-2	CASSLGGGRGYGYTF	TGTGCCAGCAGCTTAGGGGGCGGGAGAGGATATGGCTACACCTTC
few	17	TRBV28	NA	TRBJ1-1	CASSHLTRDRGNTEAFF	TGTGCCAGCAGTCACTTAACCCGGGACCGAGGGAACACTGAAGCTTTCTTT
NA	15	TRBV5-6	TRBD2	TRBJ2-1	CASSLGAGGPNEQFF	TGTGCCAGCAGCTTGGGGGCGGGAGGGCCCAATGAGCAGTTCTTC
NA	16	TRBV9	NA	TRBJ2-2	CASSVRRASNTGELFF	TGTGCCAGCAGCGTTCGCAGGGCATCGAACACCGGGGAGCTGTTTTTT
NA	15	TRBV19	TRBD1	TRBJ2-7	CASSTPGTGAYEQYF	TGTGCCAGTAGTACCCCCGGGACAGGGGCCTACGAGCAGTACTTC
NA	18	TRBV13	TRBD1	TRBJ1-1	CASSLALRQGWRNTEAFF	TGTGCCAGCAGCTTAGCTCTGCGACAGGGTTGGCGGAACACTGAAGCTTTCTTT
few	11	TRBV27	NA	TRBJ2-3	CASSSTDTQYF	TGTGCCAGCAGTTCCACAGATACGCAGTATTTT
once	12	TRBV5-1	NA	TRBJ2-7	CASSNVVYEQYF	TGCGCCAGCAGCAACGTAGTCTACGAGCAGTACTTC
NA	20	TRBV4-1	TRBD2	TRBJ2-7	CASSQPPEGSGRASSYEQYF	TGCGCCAGCAGCCAACCCCCCGAGGGTAGCGGGAGGGCCAGCTCCTACGAGCAGTACTTC
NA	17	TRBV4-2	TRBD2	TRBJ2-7	CASSQDLGLAADYEQYF	TGTGCCAGCAGCCAAGATTTGGGACTAGCGGCTGACTACGAGCAGTACTTC
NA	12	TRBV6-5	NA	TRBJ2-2	CAIGGGTGELFF	TGTGCCATCGGCGGCGGGACCGGGGAGCTGTTTTTT
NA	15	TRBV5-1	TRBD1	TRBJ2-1	CASMVLGQGDNEQFF	TGCGCCAGCATGGTATTAGGACAGGGGGACAATGAGCAGTTCTTC
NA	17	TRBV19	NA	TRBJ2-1	CASVPNEALPLNNEQFF	TGTGCCAGTGTTCCCAATGAGGCACTCCCCCTAAATAATGAGCAGTTCTTC
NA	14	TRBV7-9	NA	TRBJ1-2	CASSLATPRNGYTF	TGTGCCAGCAGCTTAGCCACCCCAAGAAACGGCTACACCTTC
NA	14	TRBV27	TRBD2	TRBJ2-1	CASSLTGGPGEQFF	TGTGCCAGCAGTTTAACGGGAGGGCCAGGTGAGCAGTTCTTC
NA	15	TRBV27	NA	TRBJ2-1	CASTQWMGMGNEQFF	TGTGCCAGCACCCAATGGATGGGGATGGGCAATGAGCAGTTCTTC
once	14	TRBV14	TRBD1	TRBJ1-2	CASSPTRTGHGYTF	TGTGCCAGCAGCCCTACCAGGACAGGGCACGGCTACACCTTC
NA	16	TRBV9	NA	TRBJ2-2	CASSLKWSGAAGELFF	TGTGCCAGCAGCTTAAAATGGTCGGGAGCGGCCGGGGAGCTGTTTTTT
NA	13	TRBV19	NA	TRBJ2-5	CASGTSGGETQYF	TGTGCCAGCGGGACATCCGGCGGGGAGACCCAGTACTTC
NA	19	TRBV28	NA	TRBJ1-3	CASSFIVRPRGGSGNTIYF	TGTGCCAGCAGTTTTATCGTCCGGCCCCGGGGGGGCTCTGGAAACACCATATATTTT
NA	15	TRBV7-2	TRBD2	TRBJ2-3	CASSSGLAGGDTQYF	TGTGCCAGCAGCTCCGGACTAGCGGGGGGAGATACGCAGTATTTT
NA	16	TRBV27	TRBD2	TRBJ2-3	CASNTLAGAPTDTQYF	TGTGCCAGCAATACCCTAGCGGGAGCGCCCACAGATACGCAGTATTTT
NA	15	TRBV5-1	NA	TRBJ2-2	CASSEDTGDTGELFF	TGCGCCAGCAGCGAAGACACTGGTGACACCGGGGAGCTGTTTTTT
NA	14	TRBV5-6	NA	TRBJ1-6	CASSFQGYNSPLHF	TGTGCCAGCAGCTTTCAGGGCTACAATTCACCCCTCCACTTT
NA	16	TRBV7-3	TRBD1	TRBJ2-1	CASSLLERGLVDEQFF	TGTGCCAGCAGCTTATTAGAGAGGGGGCTAGTGGATGAGCAGTTCTTC
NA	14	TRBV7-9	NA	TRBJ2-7	CASSLAGRSHEQYF	TGTGCCAGCAGCTTAGCGGGGCGCTCTCACGAGCAGTACTTC
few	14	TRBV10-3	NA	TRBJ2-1	CAISVFDPADEQFF	TGTGCCATCAGTGTTTTTGACCCGGCGGATGAGCAGTTCTTC
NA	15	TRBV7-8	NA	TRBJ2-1	CASSTIADIYNEQFF	TGTGCCAGCAGCACTATAGCGGATATCTACAATGAGCAGTTCTTC
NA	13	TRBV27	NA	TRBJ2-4	CASQSLQSSIQYF	TGTGCCAGCCAATCCCTACAATCATCCATTCAGTACTTC
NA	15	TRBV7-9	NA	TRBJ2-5	CASSLVGHQQETQYF	TGTGCCAGCAGCTTAGTCGGGCACCAGCAAGAGACCCAGTACTTC